The 4 T cell receptor beta chains presented below share a single source sample, sequenced in a study of shared T cell receptors in the human thymus. Profiling relied on immunoSEQ multiplex PCR, and the TCRdb table lists in-frame clones only, not all of them. The sample carries some 700,000 clones, 70% to 90% recorded once. These data were also filed under a second study, of human thymus T cells.

The source material was thymocytes. These receptors were obtained from a boy under two years old with a congenital heart defect.

The chain couples TRBV2 to TRBJ2-1; 10 nucleotides agree with TRBD1. The CDR3 is 16 residues long. V lost 10 bases, J lost 4 bases, and 13 bases stayed unmatched. The germline V gene encodes CDR1 SNHLY and CDR2 FYNNEI. CDR3 bases: TGTGCCATCGGAGTTCCGGGACAGGGGTCATACAATGAGCAGTTCTTC. Translated: CAIGVPGQGSYNEQFF.

The genes are TRBV5-1 and TRBJ2-4; 10 bases are shared with TRBD2. V trimming: 6 bases; J trimming: 5 bases; junction bases outside the gene matches: 14. The CDR3 consists of 17 residues. The germline V gene encodes CDR1 SGHRS and CDR2 YFSETQ. The CDR3 loop is CASTKGSGRRAENIQYF. The CDR3 DNA is TGCGCCAGCACAAAGGGTAGCGGGAGGCGGGCGGAAAACATTCAGTACTTC.

The V gene is TRBV4-3, the J gene TRBJ2-7; 9 positions agree with TRBD2. V shed 0 bases and J 3 bases; nucleotides not matched to a gene: 18. The CDR3 spans 20 residues. Looked up from germline, CDR1 is LGHNA and CDR2 is YSLEER. CDR3: CASSQDLDLHGLASRYEQYF. CDR3 DNA sequence: TGCGCCAGCAGCCAAGACCTAGATCTTCATGGACTAGCGAGCCGCTACGAGCAGTACTTC.

V and J are TRBV4-3 and TRBJ2-3; 8 bases agree with TRBD2. The CDR3 spans 15 residues. With V trimmed by 3 bases and J by 4 bases, 6 bases remained unmatched. Germline V gene lookup returns CDR1 LGHNA and CDR2 YSLEER. This CDR3 reads CASSQTAGDADTQYF. DNA for the CDR3: TGCGCCAGCAGCCAGACAGCGGGGGACGCAGATACGCAGTATTTT.